This TCR beta chain comes out of a study of CD8 T cells in ankylosing spondylitis. One entry per CDR3 protein results from TCRdb running MiXCR on the 5' RACE reads. This repertoire shows roughly 230,000 distinct CDR3 sequences, under 20% found once; its top ten account for over 25%. This CDR3 is built from 14 residues. The V gene's germline CDR1 is LGHNA and CDR2 YSLEER. Trimming took off 3 bases at V and 6 bases at J, with 13 bases between the two ends. This sequence joins TRBV4-3 and TRBJ2-3; D remains ambiguous. This TCR was sampled from a male donor with ankylosing spondylitis or in good health (not recorded which). Sequenced material: blood, either unsorted or a sorted T cell fraction (not recorded which). CDR3 loop: CASSQGGWADTQYF. The CDR3 nucleotides are TGCGCCAGCAGCCAGGGTGGTTGGGCGGATACGCAGTATTTT.